The text below deals with one TCR beta chain. This record comes from a study of blood T cell repertoires in COVID-19. In the study overall: COVID-19 samples, acute and convalescent, were from the United States, Italy and Spain. From T cells, B-cell-depleted T cells, or PBMCs came the material, which was cDNA or gDNA.

How the authors handled the data: Nucleated cell number was recorded as an estimate derived from reference gene primer amplification. The method was immunoSEQ multiplex PCR; TCRdb's version includes in-frame clones alone and lacks a portion of them. Clone size and V and J calls were adopted from that table, with D and trimming inferred from the DNA. The table lists tens of thousands of clones, 70% to 80% of them singletons, with about 14% in the top ten. The receptor's source is a human donor in a cohort sampled during active COVID-19. Material for sequencing was peripheral blood.

The DNA for the CDR3 is TGTGCCAGCAGCTTAGTCCCTGGGGGCAGTGAGCAGTTCTTC. As protein: CASSLVPGGSEQFF. The chain recombines TRBV11-3 with TRBJ2-1, with D possibly being TRBD1 (6 bases). Germline V gene lookup returns CDR1 SGHNT and CDR2 YENEEA. The CDR3 loop spans 14 amino acids. The germline V and J ends were trimmed by 1 base and 9 bases, with 13 bases remaining between them.